The clone carrying this TCR beta chain was counted only a few times. The antigen is not known. V shed 2 bases and J shed 6 bases, with 2 bases lying between them. The CDR3 length is 11 residues. Germline CDR1 is SGHAT and CDR2 is FQNNGV. These data belong to a study of T cell repertoires in cytomegalovirus infection. Looking at the study overall: Evidence of both CMV infection and a matching HLA type came from public TCR beta signatures. Study outcomes and limitations: The ex vivo response was dominated by HLA-C-restricted CMV-specific TCR beta clonotypes. Cumulative public TCR beta family frequency identified CMV carriers with the relevant HLA.

One entry per CDR3 protein, called by TCRdb with MiXCR from the reads. The sample contains approximately 7,700 distinct CDR3 sequences, approximately 58% of which appear only once. The V and J genes are TRBV11-2 and TRBJ2-1; D gene ambiguous. This TCR was sampled from a human donor in good health (CMV status not recorded). Some clones in this sample may be carry-over from other donors' samples. Material: PBMCs, sequenced either directly or after in vitro stimulation (not recorded which). DNA for the CDR3: TGTGCCAGCAGCTTAAGCAATGAGCAGTTCTTC. Its protein is CASSLSNEQFF. Using reference TRBV11-2 and TRBJ2-1 for the parts outside the CDR3, the full variable domain is EAGVAQSPRYKIIEKRQSVAFWCNPISGHATLYWYQQILGQGPKLLIQFQNNGVVDDSQLPKDRFSAERLKGVDSTLKIQPAKLEDSAVYLCASSLSNEQFFGPGTRLTVL.